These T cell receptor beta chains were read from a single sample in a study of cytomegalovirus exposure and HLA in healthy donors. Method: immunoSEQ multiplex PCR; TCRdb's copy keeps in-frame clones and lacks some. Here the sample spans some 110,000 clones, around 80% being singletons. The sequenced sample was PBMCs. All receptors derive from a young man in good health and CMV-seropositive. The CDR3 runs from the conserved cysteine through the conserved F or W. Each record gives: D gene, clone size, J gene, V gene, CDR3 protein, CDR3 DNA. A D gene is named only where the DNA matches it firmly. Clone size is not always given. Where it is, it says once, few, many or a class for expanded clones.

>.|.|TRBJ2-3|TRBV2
CASSIFSGTDTQYF
TGTGCCAGCAGCATTTTCAGCGGCACAGATACGCAGTATTTT
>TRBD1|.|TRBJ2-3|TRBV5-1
CASSFQGASTDTQYF
TGCGCCAGCAGCTTTCAGGGGGCCAGCACAGATACGCAGTATTTT
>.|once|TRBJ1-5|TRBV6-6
CASSPAKAGWDQPQHF
TGTGCCAGCAGCCCCGCCAAAGCGGGGTGGGATCAGCCCCAGCATTTT
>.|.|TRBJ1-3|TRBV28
CASILGSGNTIYF
TGTGCCAGCATCCTAGGGAGCGGAAACACCATATATTTT
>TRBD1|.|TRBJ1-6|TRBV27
CASRPTRGYNSPLHF
TGTGCCAGCAGACCGACCAGGGGGTACAATTCACCCCTCCACTTT
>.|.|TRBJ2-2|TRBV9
CASSVHKILNTGELFF
TGTGCCAGCAGCGTTCACAAAATTCTGAACACCGGGGAGCTGTTTTTT
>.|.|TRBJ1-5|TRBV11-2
CASARDLANQPQHF
TGTGCCTCAGCGAGGGACTTAGCAAATCAGCCCCAGCATTTT
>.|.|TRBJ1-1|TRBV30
CAWRGWGGARTEAFF
TGTGCCTGGAGGGGTTGGGGGGGGGCGCGGACTGAAGCTTTCTTT
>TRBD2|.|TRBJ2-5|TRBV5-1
CASSLEASGPYF
TGCGCCAGCAGCTTGGAAGCTAGCGGCCCATACTTC
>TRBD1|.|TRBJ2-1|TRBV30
CAWSVPAGGIGNEQFF
TGTGCCTGGAGTGTCCCGGCAGGGGGTATCGGGAATGAGCAGTTCTTC
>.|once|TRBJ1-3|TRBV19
CASSPTPGLPSGNTIYF
TGTGCCAGTAGTCCAACCCCCGGGTTGCCCTCTGGAAACACCATATATTTT
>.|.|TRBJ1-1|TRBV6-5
CASSPDTVTEAFF
TGTGCCAGCAGCCCGGACACGGTCACTGAAGCTTTCTTT
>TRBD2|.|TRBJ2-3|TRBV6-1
CASSGAGGLTDTQYF
TGTGCCAGCAGTGGAGCGGGAGGGCTCACAGATACGCAGTATTTT
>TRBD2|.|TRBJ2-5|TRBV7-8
CASSFDGLAGGSHKTQYF
TGTGCCAGCAGCTTCGACGGCCTAGCGGGAGGGTCGCATAAGACCCAGTACTTC
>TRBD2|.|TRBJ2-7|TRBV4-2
CASSQDLSGNGEQYF
TGTGCCAGCAGCCAAGATCTTAGCGGGAATGGGGAGCAGTACTTC
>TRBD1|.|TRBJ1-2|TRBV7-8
CASSNRGLVGYTF
TGTGCCAGCAGCAACAGGGGGCTGGTTGGCTACACCTTC
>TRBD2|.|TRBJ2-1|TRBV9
CASSLRLAGGGDEQFF
TGTGCCAGCAGCTTGAGACTAGCGGGGGGTGGGGATGAGCAGTTCTTC
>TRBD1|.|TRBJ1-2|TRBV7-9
CASSGTGGTHYGYTF
TGTGCCAGCAGTGGGACAGGGGGTACTCACTATGGCTACACCTTC
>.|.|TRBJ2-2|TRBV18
CASSLRRDTGTGELFF
TGTGCCAGCTCACTCCGCCGGGATACTGGGACCGGGGAGCTGTTTTTT
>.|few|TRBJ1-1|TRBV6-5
CASSRGQSGSEAFF
TGTGCCAGCAGTCGAGGACAGTCTGGGTCTGAAGCTTTCTTT
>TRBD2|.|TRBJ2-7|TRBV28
CASSFLAGVRYEQYF
TGTGCCAGCAGTTTTTTGGCGGGAGTTCGGTACGAGCAGTACTTC
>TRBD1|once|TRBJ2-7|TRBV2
CASRGTGRGYEQYF
TGTGCCAGCAGGGGGACAGGCCGGGGGTACGAGCAGTACTTC
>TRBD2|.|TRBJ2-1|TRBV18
CASSPTSSPYNEQFF
TGTGCCAGCTCACCGACTAGCTCCCCCTACAATGAGCAGTTCTTC
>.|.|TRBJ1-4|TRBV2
CASSEARLTVNEKLFF
TGTGCCAGCAGTGAAGCGCGGCTGACAGTTAATGAAAAACTGTTTTTT
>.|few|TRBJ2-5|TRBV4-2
CASSQMGGGWETQYF
TGTGCCAGCAGCCAAATGGGGGGGGGCTGGGAGACCCAGTACTTC
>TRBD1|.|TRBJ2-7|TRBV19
CASSVTGTGSYEQYF
TGTGCCAGTAGTGTAACCGGGACAGGGTCCTACGAGCAGTACTTC